One T cell receptor beta chain is described in this entry. Its antigen is undetermined. This sample is drawn from a study of T-cell reconstitution after alpha-beta-depleted transplantation in children. Points from the study as a whole: Newly generated T cells supplied most T-cell counts and diversity one year post-transplant. Diversity of TCRbeta at day 60 was high in some patients, arising from surviving recipient T cells and thymic progenitors. Expanded graft clones, several hundred of them, were reportedly the source of alpha-beta T cells about two months after transplant.

The TCRbeta library incorporated unique molecular identifiers. TCRdb reprocessed the PCR reads with MiXCR, giving one entry per CDR3 protein. Of 350,000 to 500,000 distinct CDR3 sequences in the sample, around 46% are singletons; the top ten hold 25% to 30%. Per the germline V gene, CDR1 is MNHEY and CDR2 is SMNVEV (reference sequence). The CDR3 runs 16 residues. Deletions cut 4 bases from V and 11 bases from J, with 26 bases between. The TCR originated in a girl aged 2-15 years with aplastic anemia, due to receive a stem cell transplant. This chain links TRBV27 with TRBJ1-1, with D possibly matching TRBD1 (6 bases). The starting material was PBMCs, obtained before TCRalphabeta/CD19-depleted stem cell transplant. CDR3 nucleotide sequence: TGTGCCAGCAGTTCCCTTAGGGGGGCGAACCACGTATCGGCTTTCTTT. Amino acids: CASSSLRGANHVSAFF.